This T cell receptor beta chain was retrieved from a study of CD8 T cells in ankylosing spondylitis. Each CDR3 protein gets one entry after TCRdb re-called the 5' RACE reads with MiXCR. The table includes 750,000 to 850,000 distinct CDR3 sequences, 10% to 15% detected once. This clonotype has more than one count but fewer than ten. Its antigen is still unknown. Findings of the study overall: The study identified a TCR beta motif of under ten highly homologous variants that appeared characteristic of ankylosing spondylitis blood.

V shed 4 bases and J shed 7 bases, with 7 bases lying between them. The CDR3 has 11 amino acids. CDR1 and CDR2 (germline): MNHNY, SVGAGI (reference sequence). The sequenced sample was blood, either unsorted or a sorted T cell fraction (not recorded which). The chain links TRBV6-6 to TRBJ1-2; D not resolved. The TCR sequence derives from a male donor with ankylosing spondylitis. For the CDR3, the DNA is TGTGCCAGCAGTTCTGTCCTTGGCTACACCTTC. Amino acids: CASSSVLGYTF.